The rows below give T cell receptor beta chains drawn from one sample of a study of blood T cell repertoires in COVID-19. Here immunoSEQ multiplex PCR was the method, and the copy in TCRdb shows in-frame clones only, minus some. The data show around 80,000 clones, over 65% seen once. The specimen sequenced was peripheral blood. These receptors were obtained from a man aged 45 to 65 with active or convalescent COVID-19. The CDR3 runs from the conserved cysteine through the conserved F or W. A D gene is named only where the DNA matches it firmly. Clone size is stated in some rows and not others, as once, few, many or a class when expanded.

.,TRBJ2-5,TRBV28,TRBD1,CASHTGGRETQYF,TGTGCCAGCCATACAGGGGGCCGAGAGACCCAGTACTTC
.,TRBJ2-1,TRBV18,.,CASSSSKTGYNEQFF,TGTGCCAGCTCATCTTCGAAGACAGGCTACAATGAGCAGTTCTTC
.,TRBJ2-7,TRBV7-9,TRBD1,CASSLDSGGWEQYF,TGTGCCAGCAGCTTAGACTCAGGGGGCTGGGAGCAGTACTTC
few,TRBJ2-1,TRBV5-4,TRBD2,CASSHPAGGFNNEQFF,TGTGCCAGCAGCCACCCAGCGGGGGGTTTCAACAATGAGCAGTTCTTC
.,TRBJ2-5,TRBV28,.,CASTPTGRGETQYF,TGTGCCAGCACTCCAACAGGCCGGGGGGAGACCCAGTACTTC
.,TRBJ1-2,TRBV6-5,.,CASSYSMSSAYGYTF,TGTGCCAGCAGTTACTCGATGAGTTCCGCCTATGGCTACACCTTC
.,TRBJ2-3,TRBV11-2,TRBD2,CASSSRLAGEGGTQYF,TGTGCCAGCAGCTCCAGACTAGCGGGGGAGGGGGGTACGCAGTATTTT
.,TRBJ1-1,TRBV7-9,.,CASTGWGLTEAFF,TGTGCCAGCACCGGCTGGGGCTTGACTGAAGCTTTCTTT
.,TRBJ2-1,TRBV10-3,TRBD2,CAIKTGGPGNEQFF,TGTGCCATCAAGACGGGGGGGCCAGGCAATGAGCAGTTCTTC
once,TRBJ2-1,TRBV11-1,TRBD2,CASSLAAGGTYNEQFF,TGTGCCAGCAGCTTAGCGGCGGGGGGCACCTACAATGAGCAGTTCTTC
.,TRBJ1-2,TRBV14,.,CASSQDWSYGYTF,TGTGCCAGCAGCCAAGATTGGAGCTATGGCTACACCTTC
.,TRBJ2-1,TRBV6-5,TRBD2,CASSSSGGARHEQFF,TGTGCCAGCAGCTCGAGCGGGGGGGCCCGCCATGAGCAGTTCTTC
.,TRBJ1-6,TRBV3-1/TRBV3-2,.,CASSQVGAPNSPLHF,TGTGCCAGCAGCCAAGTAGGGGCACCTAATTCACCCCTCCACTTT
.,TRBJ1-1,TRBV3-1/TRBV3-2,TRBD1,CASSRSAPHRGLIYEAFF,TGTGCCAGCAGTCGAAGCGCCCCCCACAGGGGCCTAATATATGAAGCTTTCTTT
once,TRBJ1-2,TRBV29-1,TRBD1,CSVEDLDREALYGYTF,TGCAGCGTTGAAGATCTGGACAGGGAGGCCCTCTATGGCTACACCTTC
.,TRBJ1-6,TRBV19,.,CASRPDGGYNSPLHF,TGTGCCAGTAGGCCGGACGGGGGTTATAATTCACCCCTCCACTTT
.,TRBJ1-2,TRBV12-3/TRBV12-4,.,CASNGDDGGYTF,TGTGCCAGCAATGGAGATGATGGCGGCTACACCTTC
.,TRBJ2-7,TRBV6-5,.,CASSYQKGPHEQYF,TGTGCCAGCAGTTACCAAAAGGGGCCCCACGAGCAGTACTTC
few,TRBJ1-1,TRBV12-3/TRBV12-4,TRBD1,CASSFRDRSEAFF,TGTGCCAGCAGTTTCCGGGACAGATCTGAAGCTTTCTTT
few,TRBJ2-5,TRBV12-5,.,CASGLWAGHGQETQYF,TGTGCTAGTGGTTTGTGGGCAGGGCACGGCCAAGAGACCCAGTACTTC
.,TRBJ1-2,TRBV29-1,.,CSVEGRTATLYYGYTF,TGCAGCGTTGAGGGTAGGACAGCGACTTTGTACTATGGCTACACCTTC
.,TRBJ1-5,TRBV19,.,CASSMVLLNQPQHF,TGTGCCAGTAGTATGGTACTGCTAAATCAGCCCCAGCATTTT
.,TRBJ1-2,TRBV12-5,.,CASGGRWGYTF,TGTGCTAGTGGTGGGAGGTGGGGCTACACCTTC
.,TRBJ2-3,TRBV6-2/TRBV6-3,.,CASSYGRTDTQYF,TGTGCCAGCAGTTACGGGAGGACAGATACGCAGTATTTT
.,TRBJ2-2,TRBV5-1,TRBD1,CASSQQGVTGELFF,TGCGCCAGCAGCCAACAGGGGGTCACCGGGGAGCTGTTTTTT
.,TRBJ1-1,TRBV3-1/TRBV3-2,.,CASSPPRGGAALGTEAFF,TGTGCCAGCAGCCCCCCACGTGGGGGGGCGGCCCTGGGCACTGAAGCTTTCTTT
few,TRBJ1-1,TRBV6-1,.,CASSERENTEAFF,TGTGCCAGCAGTGAGAGGGAGAACACTGAAGCTTTCTTT
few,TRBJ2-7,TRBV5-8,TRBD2,CASSFWSGGFYEQYF,TGTGCCAGCAGCTTCTGGAGCGGGGGGTTCTACGAGCAGTACTTC